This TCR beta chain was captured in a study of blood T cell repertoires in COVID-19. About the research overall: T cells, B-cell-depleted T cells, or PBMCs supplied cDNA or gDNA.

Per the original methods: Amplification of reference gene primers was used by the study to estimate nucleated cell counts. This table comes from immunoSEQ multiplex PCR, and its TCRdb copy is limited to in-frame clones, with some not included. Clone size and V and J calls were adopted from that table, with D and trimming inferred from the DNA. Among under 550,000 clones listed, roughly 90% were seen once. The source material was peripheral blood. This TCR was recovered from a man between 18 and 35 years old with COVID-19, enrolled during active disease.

The CDR3 sequence is CASSLGQAFTNQPQHF. CDR3 nucleotide sequence: TGTGCCAGCAGCTTGGGACAGGCGTTTACGAATCAGCCCCAGCATTTT. The V gene is TRBV14, the J gene TRBJ1-5, with 8 nucleotides matching TRBD1. Germline V gene data show CDR1 as SGHDN and CDR2 as FVKESK. This CDR3 has 16 residues. Trimming at V came to 5 bases and at J to 4 bases, leaving 10 bases not matched to a gene.